The 25 T cell receptor beta chains listed next were all sequenced from one sample in a study of cytomegalovirus exposure and HLA in healthy donors. PCR involved 60 Vbeta and 13 Jbeta primers. Profiled with immunoSEQ multiplex PCR; TCRdb holds only in-frame clones, not every one. There are roughly 95,000 clones in the sample; 82% occur only once, and about 3.4% lies in the top ten. What was sequenced was PBMCs. These receptors all come from a man between 25 and 39 years old in good health and CMV-seropositive.

This clone has just a few counts. The junction departs from the called germline gene at one end, perhaps through a read error. The chain recombines TRBV18 with TRBJ1-1; D may be TRBD1 (5 bases). The CDR3 runs to 13 residues. Germline CDR1 and CDR2: KGHSH and LQKENI. This CDR3 is CASSQTVGAEAFF. DNA for the CDR3: TGTGCCAGCTCCCAGACTGTAGGGGCTGAGGCTTTCTTT.

The chain links TRBV27 to TRBJ2-2; maybe TRBD1 (6 bases). Germline V gives CDR1 MNHEY, CDR2 SMNVEV (reference sequence). The CDR3 consists of 16 residues. Trimming removed 2 bases from V and 2 bases from J, with 12 bases in between. The CDR3 is CASSLIAGANTGELFF. The CDR3 nucleotides read TGTGCCAGCAGTTTAATCGCAGGGGCAAACACCGGGGAGCTGTTTTTT.

This clone turned up a few times. This chain uses TRBV18 with TRBJ1-3; D not certain. The V gene's germline CDR1 is KGHSH and CDR2 LQKENI. The V and J ends lost 2 bases and 3 bases respectively, with 8 bases between them. The CDR3 spans 14 residues. DNA for the CDR3: TGTGCCAGCTCACCAGACGGGATTGGAAACACCATATATTTT. Its translation is CASSPDGIGNTIYF.

The chain uses TRBV10-3 and TRBJ2-3; a weak D match, TRBD1 (5 bases). The CDR3 sequence is 15 residues long. V lost 5 bases, J lost 0 bases, and 12 bases lay in between. Germline V gene sequence: CDR1 ENHRY, CDR2 SYGVKD. In DNA, the CDR3 is TGTGCCATCAGTCCTACTGGACAAAGCACAGATACGCAGTATTTT. Translation: CAISPTGQSTDTQYF.

This clone appeared a few times. V and J are TRBV19 and TRBJ1-1, with a possible D match to TRBD1 (6 bases). Germline CDR1 reads LNHDA; CDR2 reads SQIVND (reference sequence). Trimming removed 7 bases from V and 0 bases from J, with 12 bases in between. The CDR3 is made up of 14 amino acids. CDR3 protein: CASTEYRVNTEAFF. CDR3 coding DNA: TGTGCCAGTACCGAATACAGGGTGAACACTGAAGCTTTCTTT.

This chain joins TRBV4-1 and TRBJ1-6; TRBD1 matches 8 bases. Germline V gene data show CDR1 as MGHRA and CDR2 as YSYEKL. The CDR3 runs 18 residues. V was pared by 4 bases and J by 0 bases, with 8 bases of the junction left unmatched. The CDR3 region is CASSRDRGSSSYNSPLHF. The CDR3 nucleotides are TGCGCCAGCAGCCGAGACAGGGGATCCAGCTCCTATAATTCACCCCTCCACTTT.

This clone occurred once. CDR3 sequence: CASSQEYRENTGELFF. CDR3 DNA: TGCGCCAGCAGCCAAGAATACAGAGAGAACACCGGGGAGCTGTTTTTT. V and J are TRBV4-1 and TRBJ2-2; D is ambiguous. CDR3 length: 16 amino acids. Trimming took 0 bases from V and 1 from J, leaving 9 bases between them. Germline CDR1 and CDR2: MGHRA and YSYEKL.

The rearrangement joins TRBV10-3 to TRBJ2-1; possibly TRBD2 for D (6 bases). The CDR3 extends over 16 amino acids. V was cut by 0 bases and J by 7 bases, with 16 bases left in between. Per the germline V gene, CDR1 is ENHRY and CDR2 is SYGVKD. Here the CDR3 reads CAISESRGLLGNEQFF. For the CDR3, the DNA is TGTGCCATCAGTGAGTCTCGGGGACTCCTTGGTAATGAGCAGTTCTTC.

V is TRBV29-1 and J is TRBJ2-7; TRBD1 matches 8 bases. CDR3 length: 11 amino acids. The V segment lost 8 bases and the J segment 5 bases; nucleotides outside the gene matches: 5. The germline CDR1 and CDR2 sequences are SQVTM and ANQGSEA. CDR3 nucleotides: TGCAGCACAAACAGGGGGAACGAGCAGTACTTC. This translates into CSTNRGNEQYF.

This rearrangement joins TRBV7-9 to TRBJ2-2, with TRBD1 matching over 8 bases. CDR1 is SEHNR and CDR2 is FQNEAQ in the germline V gene (reference sequence). With V trimmed by 5 bases and J by 7 bases, 9 bases remained unmatched. The CDR3 spans 15 residues. CDR3 residues: CASSVGTGRGGELFF. The CDR3 nucleotides are TGTGCCAGCAGCGTCGGGACAGGTCGGGGCGGGGAGCTGTTTTTT.

The chain recombines TRBV7-9 with TRBJ2-3; D is possibly TRBD2 (6 bases). Trimming removed 5 bases at V and 0 bases at J, with 12 bases between. Germline V gene sequence: CDR1 SEHNR, CDR2 FQNEAQ (reference sequence). There are 15 residues in the CDR3. The CDR3 loop is CASSRGGSSTDTQYF. CDR3 nucleotides: TGTGCCAGCAGCCGAGGAGGGAGCAGCACAGATACGCAGTATTTT. Filled out from reference TRBV7-9 and TRBJ2-3, the complete variable domain reads DTGVSQNPRHKITKRGQNVTFRCDPISEHNRLYWYRQTLGQGPEFLTYFQNEAQLEKSRLLSDRFSAERPKGSFSTLEIQRTEQGDSAMYLCASSRGGSSTDTQYFGPGTRLTVL.

This sequence joins TRBV6-1 and TRBJ2-3; D is undetermined. Germline CDR1 and CDR2: MNHNS and SASEGT. The CDR3 contains 15 residues. The germline V and J ends were trimmed by 0 bases and 3 bases, with 10 bases remaining between them. The CDR3 reads CASSEAPRWTDTQYF. In DNA form, the CDR3 reads TGTGCCAGCAGTGAAGCCCCGAGATGGACAGATACGCAGTATTTT.

This clone was detected once. V is TRBV15 and J is TRBJ1-5, with D maybe TRBD1 (6 bases). The length of the CDR3 is 14 residues. The germline V and J ends were trimmed by 1 base and 10 bases, with 14 bases remaining between them. Germline CDR1 and CDR2: LNHNV and YYDKDF (reference sequence). The CDR3 DNA reads TGTGCCACCAGCAGAGGGGACACCTCTTTCCCCCAGCATTTT. It encodes CATSRGDTSFPQHF.

J is TRBJ2-2 and V is TRBV30; tentatively, D is TRBD2 (6 bases). Germline values: CDR1 GTSNPN, CDR2 SVGIG (reference sequence). Trimming shortened V by 5 bases and J by 3 bases, and 22 bases separated the two germline ends. This CDR3 spans 17 amino acids. CDR3 sequence (DNA): TGTGCCTGGGGAGGAGGGTTTCTAGCCAGGGACACCGGGGAGCTGTTTTTT. It translates to CAWGGGFLARDTGELFF.

The chain recombines TRBV6-1 with TRBJ2-1, with 11 bases matching TRBD2. Germline CDR1 reads MNHNS; CDR2 reads SASEGT. This CDR3 contains 13 residues. With 4 bases clipped from V and 7 bases from J, the junction kept 0 bases outside the gene matches. Here the CDR3 reads CASSGTSGNEQFF. The CDR3 region has the DNA TGTGCCAGCAGTGGGACTAGCGGGAATGAGCAGTTCTTC.

The chain joins TRBV12-1 to TRBJ2-1; the table calls TRBD2, which could not be checked here. TRBV12-1 is tagged as a pseudogene. The CDR3 contains 19 residues. The DNA of the CDR3 is TGTGCCAGCAGCTGCCGACCCCCACAGCGGAGGGAGGACTACAATGAGCAGTTCTTC. This codes for CASSCRPPQRREDYNEQFF.

The chain couples TRBV5-1 to TRBJ1-5, with 8 bases lining up with TRBD1. The V gene's germline CDR1 is SGHRS and CDR2 YFSETQ. The CDR3 runs to 15 residues. The V segment lost 0 bases and the J segment 2 bases; nucleotides outside the gene matches: 1. CDR3 bases: TGCGCCAGCAGCTTGGAGGGACAGGGCAATCAGCCCCAGCATTTT. Translating gives CASSLEGQGNQPQHF.

The chain carries TRBV5-1 and TRBJ2-1, with 8 bases lining up with TRBD2. CDR1 SGHRS and CDR2 YFSETQ come from the germline V gene. The CDR3 length is 14 residues. V lost 0 bases, J lost 4 bases, and 0 bases stayed unmatched. The DNA for the CDR3 is TGCGCCAGCAGCTTGGGACTAGCGTACAATGAGCAGTTCTTC. Translating gives CASSLGLAYNEQFF.

V gene TRBV27 combines with J gene TRBJ2-5; weak D call: TRBD2 (5 bases). The end of the DNA fits TRBJ2-7 better, so the J call may be wrong. The CDR3 length is 13 residues. In germline, CDR1 is MNHEY, CDR2 SMNVEV (reference sequence). The CDR3 loop reads CASSFDPGYEQYF. CDR3 in DNA: TGTGCCAGCAGTTTCGATCCGGGGTACGAGCAGTACTTC.

The chain recombines TRBV18 with TRBJ2-5; TRBD2 might be the D (6 bases). The V gene lost 3 bases and the J gene lost 7 bases, with 15 bases spanning the gap. The CDR3 length is 14 residues. Germline lookup yields CDR1 KGHSH and CDR2 LQKENI. CDR3 loop: CASSPGGAVGTQYF. The DNA of the CDR3 is TGTGCCAGCTCACCCGGGGGAGCCGTGGGGACCCAGTACTTC.

In the case of this clone: One end of the junction fails to match germline, which may point to a read error. This chain connects TRBV7-9 to TRBJ1-4; D ambiguous. Germline V gene data show CDR1 as SEHNR and CDR2 as FQNEAQ (reference sequence). The length of the CDR3 is 16 residues. Here the CDR3 reads CSSSFRVVSTNEKLFF. The CDR3 DNA is TGTTCCAGCAGCTTTCGGGTTGTCTCAACTAATGAAAAACTGTTTTTT. Full variable domain (missing parts from reference TRBV7-9 and TRBJ1-4): DTGVSQNPRHKITKRGQNVTFRCDPISEHNRLYWYRQTLGQGPEFLTYFQNEAQLEKSRLLSDRFSAERPKGSFSTLEIQRTEQGDSAMYLCSSSFRVVSTNEKLFFGSGTQLSVL.

This clone has only a few counts. The gene calls are TRBV11-1 and TRBJ1-3; 11 bases map to TRBD1. The CDR3 sequence is 16 residues long. The germline V gene has CDR1 SGHAT and CDR2 FQDESV (reference sequence). Trimming cost V 3 bases and J 4 bases; bases outside gene matches: 5. The CDR3 loop is CASSFGQGAFGNTIYF. CDR3 nucleotide sequence: TGTGCCAGCAGCTTCGGACAGGGGGCATTCGGAAACACCATATATTTT.

The rearrangement joins TRBV16 to TRBJ2-1; 8 nucleotides match TRBD2. The CDR3 sequence is 18 residues long. The germline V gene encodes CDR1 KGHSY and CDR2 FQNENV. V lost 0 bases to trimming and J lost 0 bases; unmatched junction nucleotides: 7. The DNA of the CDR3 is TGTGCCAGCAGCCAATCCCAGCGGGAGAGGAGCTCCTACAATGAGCAGTTCTTC. Translated, it gives CASSQSQRERSSYNEQFF.

V usage is TRBV28 and J usage is TRBJ2-7, with 7 bases aligning to TRBD2. CDR1 and CDR2 from the germline V gene are MDHEN and SYDVKM. The CDR3 is made up of 14 amino acids. V gave up 6 bases and J gave up 4 bases; unmatched junction bases: 9. The CDR3 sequence: CASRIPGLQYEQYF. CDR3 DNA sequence: TGTGCCAGCAGGATACCGGGACTACAATACGAGCAGTACTTC.

The chain employs TRBV5-4 and TRBJ2-1; TRBD2 aligns across 10 bases. CDR1 SGHNT and CDR2 YYREEE come from the germline V gene (reference sequence). The CDR3 is 17 residues long. Losses at the gene ends were 4 bases for V and 6 bases for J; bases not matched to a gene: 13. The CDR3, as DNA: TGTGCCAGCAGCGGGAGCCTAGCGGGAGCCTGGGGCAATGAGCAGTTCTTC. Its translation: CASSGSLAGAWGNEQFF.